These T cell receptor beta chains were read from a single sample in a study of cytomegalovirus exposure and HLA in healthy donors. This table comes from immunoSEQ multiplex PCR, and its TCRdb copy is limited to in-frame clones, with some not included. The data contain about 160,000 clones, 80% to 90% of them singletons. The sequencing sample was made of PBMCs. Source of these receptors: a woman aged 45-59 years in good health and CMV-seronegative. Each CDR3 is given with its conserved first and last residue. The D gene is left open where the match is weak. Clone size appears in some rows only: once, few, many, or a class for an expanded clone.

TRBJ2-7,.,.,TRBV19,TGTGCCAGTAGTACGGGGGGCACCTACGAGCAGTACTTC,CASSTGGTYEQYF
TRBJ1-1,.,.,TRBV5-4,TGTGCCAGCGGTGCGGGGGCTGAAGCTTTCTTT,CASGAGAEAFF
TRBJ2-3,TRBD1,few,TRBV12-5,TGTGCTAGTGGACAGGGGTCAGATACGCAGTATTTT,CASGQGSDTQYF
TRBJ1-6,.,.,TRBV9,TGTGCCAGCAGCGTAGAGCCTTTTGGTAATTCACCCCTCCACTTT,CASSVEPFGNSPLHF
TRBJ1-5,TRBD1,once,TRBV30,TGTGCCCTAGGCCCCGGGACAGGTAATCAGCCCCAGCATTTT,CALGPGTGNQPQHF
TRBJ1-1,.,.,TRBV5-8,TGTGCCAGCAGCTTGGCCGTGAAAGGGGTAAACACTGAAGCTTTCTTT,CASSLAVKGVNTEAFF
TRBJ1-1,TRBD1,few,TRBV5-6,TGTGCCAGCAGCCTGGGACAGGGGTACACTGAAGCTTTCTTT,CASSLGQGYTEAFF
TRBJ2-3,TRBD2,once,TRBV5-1,TGCGCCAGCAAGAGCGGGGAAGAGTATGATACGCAGTATTTT,CASKSGEEYDTQYF
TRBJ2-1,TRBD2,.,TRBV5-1,TGCGCCAGCAGCCCACGATTAGCGGGAGTCGATGAGCAGTTCTTC,CASSPRLAGVDEQFF
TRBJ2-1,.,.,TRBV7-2,TGTGCCAGCAGCTTAAGTGGGAGCTCCTACAATGAGCAGTTCTTC,CASSLSGSSYNEQFF
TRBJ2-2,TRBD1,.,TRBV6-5,TGTGCCAGCCGTCGGACAGGTTCGACCGGGGAGCTGTTTTTT,CASRRTGSTGELFF
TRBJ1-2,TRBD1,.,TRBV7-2,TGTGCCAGCAGTTTCTCCTCACAGGGGGAGGGCTACACCTTC,CASSFSSQGEGYTF
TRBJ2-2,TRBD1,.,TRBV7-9,TGTGCCAGCAGCTTTCCTACCGGGACAGGGAACACCGGGGAGCTGTTTTTT,CASSFPTGTGNTGELFF
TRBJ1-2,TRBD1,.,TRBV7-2,TGTGCCAGCAGCTCTATGGGGACAGGGGTTGGCTACACCTTC,CASSSMGTGVGYTF
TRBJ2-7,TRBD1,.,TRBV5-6,TGTGCCAGCAGCACCTGGGACAGGGGCTACGAGCAGTACTTC,CASSTWDRGYEQYF
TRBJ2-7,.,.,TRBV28,TGTGCCAGCACCACCCCAGGGGCAGGTCTCTACGAGCAGTACTTC,CASTTPGAGLYEQYF
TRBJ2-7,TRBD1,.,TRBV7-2,TGTGCCAGCAGCTTTGGGACAGGTACCTACGAGCAGTACTTC,CASSFGTGTYEQYF
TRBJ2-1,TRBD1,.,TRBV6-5,TGTGCCAGCAGTTCCGGGACAGGGGGCGGTGAGCAGTTCTTC,CASSSGTGGGEQFF
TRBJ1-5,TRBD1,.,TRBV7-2,TGTGCCAGCAGCGCTCAGGGGGGTGCCAATCAGCCCCAGCATTTT,CASSAQGGANQPQHF
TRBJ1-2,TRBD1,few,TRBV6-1,TGTGCCAGCAGATTGACAGGGGACTATGGCTACACCTTC,CASRLTGDYGYTF
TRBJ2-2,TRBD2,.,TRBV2,TGTGCCAGCAGTGGGCCGCTAGCGGGAATCAACACCGGGGAGCTGTTTTTT,CASSGPLAGINTGELFF
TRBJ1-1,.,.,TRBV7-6,TGTGCCAGCAGCTTGCGGGCGAGGGGGTCGAACACTGAAGCTTTCTTT,CASSLRARGSNTEAFF
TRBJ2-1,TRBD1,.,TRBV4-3,TGCGCCAGCAGCCAAGGCGCAGGGGGGCAGTTCTTC,CASSQGAGGQFF
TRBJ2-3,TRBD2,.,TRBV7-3,TGTGCCAGCAGCTTAAGTCGCGGGGGGTTGGATACGCAGTATTTT,CASSLSRGGLDTQYF
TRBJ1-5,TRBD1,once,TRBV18,TGTGCCAGCTCACCCTCGGGACAGATGAATCAGCCCCAGCATTTT,CASSPSGQMNQPQHF
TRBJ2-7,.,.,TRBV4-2,TGTGCCAGCAGCCAAGATCCGGGGGGCGCGTCCGAGCAGTACTTC,CASSQDPGGASEQYF
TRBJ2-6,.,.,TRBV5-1,TGCGCCAGCAGCTACCGGACAGCTGGGGCCAACGTCCTGACTTTC,CASSYRTAGANVLTF
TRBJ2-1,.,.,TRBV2,TGTGCCAGCGTAGATTCCATGGGACTTAGCGGTAGCAATGAGCAGTTCTTC,CASVDSMGLSGSNEQFF
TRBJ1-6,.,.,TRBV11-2,TGTGCCAGCAGCCCGGACAGCCCTAATTCACCCCTCCACTTT,CASSPDSPNSPLHF
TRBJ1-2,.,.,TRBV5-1,TGCGCCAGCAGCTTGGGTGTGGGGGCTGGCTATGGCTACACCTTC,CASSLGVGAGYGYTF
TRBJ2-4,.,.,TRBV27,TGTGCCAGCAGAACCGGGAACATTCAGTACTTC,CASRTGNIQYF
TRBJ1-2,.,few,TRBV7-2,TGTGCCAGCAATGTTAGAAGGACAGACTATGGCTACACCTTC,CASNVRRTDYGYTF
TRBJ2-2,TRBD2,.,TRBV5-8,TGTGCCAGCAGCTTGGCTCTACTAGCGGGTTACACCGGGGAGCTGTTTTTT,CASSLALLAGYTGELFF
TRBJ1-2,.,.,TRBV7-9,TGTGCCAGCAGCTTAGGGAGGACGGAGGGCTACACCTTC,CASSLGRTEGYTF
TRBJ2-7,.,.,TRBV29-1,TGCAGCGTTGAGGATTTGGCGCGAGGCGGCTACGAGCAGTACTTC,CSVEDLARGGYEQYF
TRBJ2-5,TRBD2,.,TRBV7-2,TGTGCCAGCAGCCTTACCCTACTAGCGGGGGGGGAAGAGACCCAGTACTTC,CASSLTLLAGGEETQYF
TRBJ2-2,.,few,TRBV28,TGTGCCAGCACGCCCGGGACGAACACCGGGGAGCTGTTTTTT,CASTPGTNTGELFF
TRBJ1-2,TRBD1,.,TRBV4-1,TGCGCCAGCAGCCAGGCTGCAGGGGGTCCGGGGGGCTACACCTTC,CASSQAAGGPGGYTF